This T cell receptor beta chain was retrieved from a study of blood T cells in healthy people across ages. Findings of the study overall: Strong correlation was found linking TCR beta diversity to naive T cell percentage. The donors' CMV status was not determined, possibly confounding changes in expanded clonotypes. Investigators treated diversity estimates from one million T cells as underestimates.

A second PCR, run for roughly 6 to 11 cycles, used a sample-barcoded 5' primer plus a J-beta primer mix. TCRdb analysed the 5' RACE reads with MiXCR anew, one entry per CDR3 protein. The table lists 600,000 to 850,000 distinct CDR3 sequences, roughly two fifths of them singletons. The individuals who served as donors were healthy Caucasians living in Russia, aged roughly 6 to 95. Comments on this clonotype: Its antigen is unidentified. Germline and junction disagree at one end, which may indicate a read error.

CDR1 LGHDT and CDR2 YNNKEL come from the germline V gene (reference sequence). CDR3 size: 14 residues. The rearrangement uses TRBV3-1 and TRBJ2-7; D unresolved. The TCR originated in a woman aged 55-70 years in good health. Sequencing was done on a sample of blood. In nucleotides, the CDR3 is TGTGTCAGCAGCCAAGGTCACCGGCTCTACGAGCAGTACTTC. Its protein is CVSSQGHRLYEQYF.